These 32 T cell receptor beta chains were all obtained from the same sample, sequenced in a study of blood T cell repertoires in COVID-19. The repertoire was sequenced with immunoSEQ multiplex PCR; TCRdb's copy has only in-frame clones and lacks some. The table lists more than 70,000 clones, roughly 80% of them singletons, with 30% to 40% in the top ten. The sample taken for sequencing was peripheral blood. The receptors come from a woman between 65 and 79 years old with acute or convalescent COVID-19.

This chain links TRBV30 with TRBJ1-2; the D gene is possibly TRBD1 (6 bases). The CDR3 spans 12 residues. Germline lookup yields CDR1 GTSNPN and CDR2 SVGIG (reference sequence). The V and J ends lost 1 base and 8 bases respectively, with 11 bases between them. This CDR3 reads CAWSGGGRGYTF. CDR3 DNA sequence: TGTGCCTGGAGTGGTGGGGGCCGGGGCTACACCTTC.

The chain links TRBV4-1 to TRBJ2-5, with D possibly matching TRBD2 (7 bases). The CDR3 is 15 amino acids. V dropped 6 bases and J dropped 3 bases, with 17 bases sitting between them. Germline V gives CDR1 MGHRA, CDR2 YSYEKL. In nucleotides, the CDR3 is TGCGCCAGCAGGCCGAGCGGGACATATGAAGAGACCCAGTACTTC. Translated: CASRPSGTYEETQYF.

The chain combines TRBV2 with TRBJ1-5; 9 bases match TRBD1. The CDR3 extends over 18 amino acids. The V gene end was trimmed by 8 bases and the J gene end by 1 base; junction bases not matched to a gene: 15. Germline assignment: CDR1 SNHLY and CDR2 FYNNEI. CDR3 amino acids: CASAVDRGNFGSNQPQHF. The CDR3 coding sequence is TGTGCCAGCGCCGTGGACAGGGGCAATTTTGGCAGCAATCAGCCCCAGCATTTT.

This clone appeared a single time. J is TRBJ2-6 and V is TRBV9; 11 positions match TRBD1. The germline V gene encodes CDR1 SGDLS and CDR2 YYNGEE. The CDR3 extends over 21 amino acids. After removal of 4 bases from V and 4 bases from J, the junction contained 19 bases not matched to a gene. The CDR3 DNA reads TGTGCCAGCAGCCGATCCCCCGTTGACGGACAGGGGGCGCCCGGGGCCAACGTCCTGACTTTC. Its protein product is CASSRSPVDGQGAPGANVLTF.

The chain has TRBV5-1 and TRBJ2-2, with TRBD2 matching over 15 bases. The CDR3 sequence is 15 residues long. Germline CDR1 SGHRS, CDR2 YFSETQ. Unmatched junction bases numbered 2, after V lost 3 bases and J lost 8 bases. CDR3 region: CASSWGLAGGGELFF. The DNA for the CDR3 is TGCGCCAGCAGCTGGGGACTAGCGGGAGGAGGGGAGCTGTTTTTT.

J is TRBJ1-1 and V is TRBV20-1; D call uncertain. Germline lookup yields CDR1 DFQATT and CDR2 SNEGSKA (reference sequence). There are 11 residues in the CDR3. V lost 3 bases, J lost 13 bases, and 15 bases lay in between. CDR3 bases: TGCAGTGCTAGTCTCCCAGGTTCAGTTTTCTTT. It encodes CSASLPGSVFF.

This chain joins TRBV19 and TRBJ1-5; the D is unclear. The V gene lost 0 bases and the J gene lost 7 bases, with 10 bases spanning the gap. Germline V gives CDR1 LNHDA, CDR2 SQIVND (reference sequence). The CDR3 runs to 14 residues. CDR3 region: CASSIDPGFQPQHF. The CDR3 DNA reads TGTGCCAGTAGTATAGATCCGGGATTCCAGCCCCAGCATTTT.

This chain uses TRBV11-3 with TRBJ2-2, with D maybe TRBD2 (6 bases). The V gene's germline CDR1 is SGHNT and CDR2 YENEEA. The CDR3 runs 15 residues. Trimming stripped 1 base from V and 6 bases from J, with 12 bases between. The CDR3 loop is CASSLGGTRAGELFF. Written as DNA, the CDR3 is TGTGCCAGCAGCTTAGGCGGGACGAGGGCCGGGGAGCTGTTTTTT. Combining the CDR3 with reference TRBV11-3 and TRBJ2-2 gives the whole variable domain EAGVVQSPRYKIIEKKQPVAFWCNPISGHNTLYWYLQNLGQGPELLIRYENEEAVDDSQLPKDRFSAERLKGVDSTLKIQPAELGDSAVYLCASSLGGTRAGELFFGEGSRLTVL.

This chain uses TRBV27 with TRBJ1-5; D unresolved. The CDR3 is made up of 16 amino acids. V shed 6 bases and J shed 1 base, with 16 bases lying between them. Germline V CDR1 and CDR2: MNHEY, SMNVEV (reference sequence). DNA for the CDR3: TGTGCCAGCAGATTGGGTGCGGCGTTAAGCAATCAGCCCCAGCATTTT. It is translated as CASRLGAALSNQPQHF.

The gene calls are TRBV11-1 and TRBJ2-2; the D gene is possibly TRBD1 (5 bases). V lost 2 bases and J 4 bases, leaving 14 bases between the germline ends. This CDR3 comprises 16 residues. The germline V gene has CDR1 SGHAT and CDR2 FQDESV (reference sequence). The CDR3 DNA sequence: TGTGCCAGCAGCTTAAACGCAGGGTCGATCACCGGGGAGCTGTTTTTT. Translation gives CASSLNAGSITGELFF.

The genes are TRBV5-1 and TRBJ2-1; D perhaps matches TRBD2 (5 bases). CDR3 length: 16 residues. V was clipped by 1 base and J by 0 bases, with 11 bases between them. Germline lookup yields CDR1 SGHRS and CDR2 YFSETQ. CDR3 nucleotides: TGCGCCAGCAGCTTGAACCCCAGCGGCTCCTACAATGAGCAGTTCTTC. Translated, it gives CASSLNPSGSYNEQFF.

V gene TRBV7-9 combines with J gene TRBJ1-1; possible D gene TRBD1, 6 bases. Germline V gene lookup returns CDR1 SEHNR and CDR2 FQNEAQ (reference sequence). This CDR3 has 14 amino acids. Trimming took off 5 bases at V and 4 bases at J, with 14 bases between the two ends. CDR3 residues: CASSREGGATEAFF. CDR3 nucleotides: TGTGCCAGCAGCCGCGAGGGGGGGGCCACTGAAGCTTTCTTT.

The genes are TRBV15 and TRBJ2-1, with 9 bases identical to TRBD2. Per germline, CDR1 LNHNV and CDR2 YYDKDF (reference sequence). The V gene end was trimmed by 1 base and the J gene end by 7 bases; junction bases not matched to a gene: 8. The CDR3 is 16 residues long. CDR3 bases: TGTGCCACCAGCAGAGTTAGCGGGAGATCTGGAAATGAGCAGTTCTTC. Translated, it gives CATSRVSGRSGNEQFF.

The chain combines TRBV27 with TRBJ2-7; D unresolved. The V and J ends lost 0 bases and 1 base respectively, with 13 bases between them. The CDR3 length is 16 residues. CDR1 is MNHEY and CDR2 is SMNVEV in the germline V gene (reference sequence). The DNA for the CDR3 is TGTGCCAGCAGTTTATCGAACTCCGCGGCTTCCTACGAGCAGTACTTC. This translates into CASSLSNSAASYEQYF.

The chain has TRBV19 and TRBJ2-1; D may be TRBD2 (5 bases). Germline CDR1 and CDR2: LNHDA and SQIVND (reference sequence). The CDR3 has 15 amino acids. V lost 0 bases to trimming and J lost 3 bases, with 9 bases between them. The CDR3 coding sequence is TGTGCCAGTAGTATAGACGGAGCGGACTACAATGAGCAGTTCTTC. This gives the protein CASSIDGADYNEQFF. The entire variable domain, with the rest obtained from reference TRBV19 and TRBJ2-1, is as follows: DGGITQSPKYLFRKEGQNVTLSCEQNLNHDAMYWYRQDPGQGLRLIYYSQIVNDFQKGDIAEGYSVSREKKESFPLTVTSAQKNPTAFYLCASSIDGADYNEQFFGPGTRLTVL.

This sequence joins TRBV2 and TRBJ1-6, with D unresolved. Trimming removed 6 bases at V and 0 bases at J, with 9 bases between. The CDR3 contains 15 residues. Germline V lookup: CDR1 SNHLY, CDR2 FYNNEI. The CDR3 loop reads CASRAQSSYNSPLHF. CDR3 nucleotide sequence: TGTGCCAGCAGAGCACAGAGCTCCTATAATTCACCCCTCCACTTT.

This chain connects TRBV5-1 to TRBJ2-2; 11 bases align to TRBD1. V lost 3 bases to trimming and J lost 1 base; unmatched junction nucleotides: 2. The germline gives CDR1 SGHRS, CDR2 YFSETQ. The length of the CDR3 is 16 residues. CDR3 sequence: CASSWTGGQNTGELFF. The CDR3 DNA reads TGCGCCAGCAGCTGGACAGGGGGCCAGAACACCGGGGAGCTGTTTTTT.

CDR3 sequence: CASRGLAGADTQYF. As DNA, the CDR3 is TGCGCCAGCAGAGGACTAGCGGGGGCAGATACGCAGTATTTT. The rearrangement links TRBV5-1 to TRBJ2-3, with 13 positions matching TRBD2. This CDR3 is 14 amino acids long. V lost 5 bases, J lost 4 bases, and 1 base stayed unmatched. Germline V gene data show CDR1 as SGHRS and CDR2 as YFSETQ.

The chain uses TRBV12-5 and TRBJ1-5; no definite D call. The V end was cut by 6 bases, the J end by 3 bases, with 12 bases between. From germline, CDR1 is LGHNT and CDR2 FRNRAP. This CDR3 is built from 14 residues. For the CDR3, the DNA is TGTGCTAGTGGCCCTGTCGAGAACAATCAGCCCCAGCATTTT. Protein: CASGPVENNQPQHF. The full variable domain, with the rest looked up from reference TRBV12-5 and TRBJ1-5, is DARVTQTPRHKVTEMGQEVTMRCQPILGHNTVFWYRQTMMQGLELLAYFRNRAPLDDSGMPKDRFSAEMPDATLATLKIQPSEPRDSAVYFCASGPVENNQPQHFGDGTRLSIL.

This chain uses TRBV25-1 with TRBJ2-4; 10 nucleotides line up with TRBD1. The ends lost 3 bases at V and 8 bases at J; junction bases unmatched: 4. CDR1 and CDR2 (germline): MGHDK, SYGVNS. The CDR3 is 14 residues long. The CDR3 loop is CASSDRDRGDIQYF. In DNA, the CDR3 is TGTGCCAGCAGTGACAGGGACAGGGGAGACATTCAGTACTTC.

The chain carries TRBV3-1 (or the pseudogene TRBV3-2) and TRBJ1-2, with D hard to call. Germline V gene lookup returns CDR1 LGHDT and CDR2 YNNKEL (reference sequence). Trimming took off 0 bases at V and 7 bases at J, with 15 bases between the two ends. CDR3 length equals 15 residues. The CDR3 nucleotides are TGTGCCAGCAGCCAAGATAGCGGGCTGGCGGGTGGCTACACCTTC. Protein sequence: CASSQDSGLAGGYTF.

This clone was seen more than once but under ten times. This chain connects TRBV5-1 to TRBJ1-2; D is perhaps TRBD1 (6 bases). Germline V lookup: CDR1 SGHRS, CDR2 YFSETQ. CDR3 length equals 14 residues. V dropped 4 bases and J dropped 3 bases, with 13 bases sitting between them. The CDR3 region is CASSGTGNYYGYTF. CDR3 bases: TGCGCCAGCAGCGGAACAGGGAACTACTATGGCTACACCTTC.

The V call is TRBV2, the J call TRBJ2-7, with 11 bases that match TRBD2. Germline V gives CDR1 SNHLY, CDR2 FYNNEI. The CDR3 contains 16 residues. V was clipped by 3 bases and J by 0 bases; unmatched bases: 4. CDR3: CASSEGLAANSYEQYF. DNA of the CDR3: TGTGCCAGCAGTGAGGGACTAGCGGCCAACTCCTACGAGCAGTACTTC. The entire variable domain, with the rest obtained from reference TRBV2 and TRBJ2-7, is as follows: EPEVTQTPSHQVTQMGQEVILRCVPISNHLYFYWYRQILGQKVEFLVSFYNNEISEKSEIFDDQFSVERPDGSNFTLKIRSTKLEDSAMYFCASSEGLAANSYEQYFGPGTRLTVT.

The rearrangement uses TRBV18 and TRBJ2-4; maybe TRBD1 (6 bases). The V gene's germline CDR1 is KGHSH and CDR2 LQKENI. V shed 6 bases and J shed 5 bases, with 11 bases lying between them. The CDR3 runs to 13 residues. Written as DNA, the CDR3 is TGTGCCAGCTCTCCGGACAGTGAAAACATTCAGTACTTC. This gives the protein CASSPDSENIQYF.

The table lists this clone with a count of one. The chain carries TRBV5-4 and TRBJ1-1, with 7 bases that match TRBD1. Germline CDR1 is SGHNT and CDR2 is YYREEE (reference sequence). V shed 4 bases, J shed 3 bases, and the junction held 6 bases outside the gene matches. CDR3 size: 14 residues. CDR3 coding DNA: TGTGCCAGCAGCGGGCGACAGGGATACACTGAAGCTTTCTTT. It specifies CASSGRQGYTEAFF.

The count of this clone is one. CDR3: CASSVTEEQFF. As DNA, the CDR3 is TGTGCCAGCAGCGTAACGGAGGAGCAGTTCTTC. The chain has TRBV12-3 or TRBV12-4 and TRBJ2-1, with unresolved D. The CDR3 consists of 11 residues. Trimming cost V 6 bases and J 10 bases, with 10 bases left between them.

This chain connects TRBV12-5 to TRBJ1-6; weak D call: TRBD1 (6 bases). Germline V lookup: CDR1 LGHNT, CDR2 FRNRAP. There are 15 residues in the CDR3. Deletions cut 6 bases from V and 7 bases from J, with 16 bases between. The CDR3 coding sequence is TGTGCTAGTGGGACGACAGGTAGACCCAATTCACCCCTCCACTTT. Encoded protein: CASGTTGRPNSPLHF.

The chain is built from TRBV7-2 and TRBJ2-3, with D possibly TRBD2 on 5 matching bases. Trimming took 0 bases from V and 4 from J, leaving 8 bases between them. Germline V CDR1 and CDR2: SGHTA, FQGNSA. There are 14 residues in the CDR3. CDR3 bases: TGTGCCAGCAGCTTAGCCTTGCGGGCAGATACGCAGTATTTT. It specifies CASSLALRADTQYF. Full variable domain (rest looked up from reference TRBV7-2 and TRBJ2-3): GAGVSQSPSNKVTEKGKDVELRCDPISGHTALYWYRQSLGQGLEFLIYFQGNSAPDKSGLPSDRFSAERTGGSVSTLTIQRTQQEDSAVYLCASSLALRADTQYFGPGTRLTVL.

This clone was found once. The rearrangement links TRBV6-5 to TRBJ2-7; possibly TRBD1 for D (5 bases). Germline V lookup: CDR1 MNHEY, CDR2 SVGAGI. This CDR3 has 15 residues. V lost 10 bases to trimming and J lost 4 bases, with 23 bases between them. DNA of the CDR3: TGTGCCACCACCCCCGGCGGCACAGGTACGTACGAGCAGTACTTC. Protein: CATTPGGTGTYEQYF.

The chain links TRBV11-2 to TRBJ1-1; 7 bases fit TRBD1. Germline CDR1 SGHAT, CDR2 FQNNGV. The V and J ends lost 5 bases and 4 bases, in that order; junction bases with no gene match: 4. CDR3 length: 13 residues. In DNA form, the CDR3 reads TGTGCCAGCAGCCCCAACAGGGGCACTGAAGCTTTCTTT. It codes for CASSPNRGTEAFF.

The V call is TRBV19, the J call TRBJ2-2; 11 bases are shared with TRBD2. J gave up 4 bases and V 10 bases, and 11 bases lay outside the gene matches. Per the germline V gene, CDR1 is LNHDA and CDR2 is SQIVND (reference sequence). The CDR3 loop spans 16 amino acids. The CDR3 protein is CATKLAGELSTGELFF. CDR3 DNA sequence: TGTGCCACCAAACTAGCGGGAGAATTGAGCACCGGGGAGCTGTTTTTT. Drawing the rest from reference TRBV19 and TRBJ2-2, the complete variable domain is DGGITQSPKYLFRKEGQNVTLSCEQNLNHDAMYWYRQDPGQGLRLIYYSQIVNDFQKGDIAEGYSVSREKKESFPLTVTSAQKNPTAFYLCATKLAGELSTGELFFGEGSRLTVL.

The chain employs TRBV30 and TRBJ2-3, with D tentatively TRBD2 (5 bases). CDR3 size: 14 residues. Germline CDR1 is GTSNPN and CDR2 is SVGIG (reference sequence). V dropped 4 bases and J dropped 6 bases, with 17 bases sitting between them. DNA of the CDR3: TGTGCCTGGAACACGGTTGACGGCGGGGATACGCAGTATTTT. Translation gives CAWNTVDGGDTQYF. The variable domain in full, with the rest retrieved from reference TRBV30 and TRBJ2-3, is SQTIHQWPATLVQPVGSPLSLECTVEGTSNPNLYWYRQAAGRGLQLLFYSVGIGQISSEVPQNLSASRPQDRQFILSSKKLLLSDSGFYLCAWNTVDGGDTQYFGPGTRLTVL.